These T cell receptor beta chains were read from a single sample in a study of blood T cell repertoires in COVID-19. Libraries were prepared by immunoSEQ multiplex PCR; TCRdb keeps only in-frame clonotypes and omits some of them. The data show some 200,000 clones, 80% to 85% seen once. Input material: PBMCs or T cells enriched from blood (not recorded which). The source is a middle-aged man who had recovered from COVID-19. Both conserved end residues are part of each CDR3. D genes are given only for firm matches. Rows may omit the clone size; those that give it use once, few, many or a size class.

clone size,V gene,J gene,D gene,CDR3 DNA,CDR3 protein
-,TRBV11-1,TRBJ2-7,-,TGTGCCAGCAGCCAGGGAAGGCCCTACGAGCAGTACTTC,CASSQGRPYEQYF
once,TRBV19,TRBJ1-1,-,TGTGCCAGTATCCAAACCGGGTCAGTGGGTGAAGCTTTCTTT,CASIQTGSVGEAFF
once,TRBV7-9,TRBJ2-6,TRBD2,TGTGCCAGCAGCTACGGGGGGTCTGGGGCCAACGTCCTGACTTTC,CASSYGGSGANVLTF
-,TRBV19,TRBJ1-6,-,TGTGCCAGTACCCGGGGAGGGTGGAGTGACGATTCACCCCTCCACTTT,CASTRGGWSDDSPLHF
-,TRBV18,TRBJ2-5,TRBD2,TGTGCCAGCTCACCACTTTCGGGCAGCGGGGATCAAGAGACCCAGTACTTC,CASSPLSGSGDQETQYF
-,TRBV4-1,TRBJ2-7,TRBD1,TGCGCCAGCAGCCAAGTGGGGGACAGGGGTTTGGAGTACTTC,CASSQVGDRGLEYF
-,TRBV28,TRBJ2-3,TRBD2,TGTGCCAGCACTCGGACTAGCGGGGGAGATACGCAGTATTTT,CASTRTSGGDTQYF
few,TRBV6-5,TRBJ1-6,-,TGTGCCAGCAGTAGCCTGACAGGAGAAAATTCACCCCTCCACTTT,CASSSLTGENSPLHF
-,TRBV6-5,TRBJ2-1,TRBD2,TGTGCCAGCAGTTCAGCGGGGGGCTCCTACAATGAGCAGTTCTTC,CASSSAGGSYNEQFF
-,TRBV6-6,TRBJ1-5,-,TGTGCCAGCAGTCCTCGGACACTAAATAGCAATCAGCCCCAGCATTTT,CASSPRTLNSNQPQHF
-,TRBV6-5,TRBJ2-2,TRBD1,TGTGCCAGTGACAGGGGCCCTACCGGGGAGCTGTTTTTT,CASDRGPTGELFF
-,TRBV2,TRBJ1-2,-,TGTGCCAGCAGGCCAGATGGCTACACCTTC,CASRPDGYTF
-,TRBV5-1,TRBJ2-7,TRBD2,TGCGCCAGCAGCCGGGGCGGGGGTTTCGGGCAGTACTTC,CASSRGGGFGQYF
once,TRBV12-3/TRBV12-4,TRBJ1-5,-,TGTGCCAGCAGTCAGGACAGCTATCAGCCCCAGCATTTT,CASSQDSYQPQHF
-,TRBV11-2,TRBJ2-1,-,TGTGCCAGCAGCCGAGACAGGTTTATGAATGAGCAGTTCTTC,CASSRDRFMNEQFF
-,TRBV7-2,TRBJ1-1,-,TGTGCCAGCAGCTTAGAGGGGTTGGGTTGGACTGAAGCTTTCTTT,CASSLEGLGWTEAFF
-,TRBV5-6,TRBJ1-2,TRBD1,TGTGCCAGCAGCCAGGGACAGGGGCACTATGGCTACACCTTC,CASSQGQGHYGYTF
-,TRBV7-2,TRBJ2-5,TRBD2,TGTGCCAGCAGCTTAGGCCTAGCGGGGGGAGGGACCCAGTACTTC,CASSLGLAGGGTQYF
-,TRBV30,TRBJ1-2,-,TGTGCCTGGAACCGCGTGAGCGGCTACACCTTC,CAWNRVSGYTF
-,TRBV6-5,TRBJ1-6,-,TGTGCCAGCAGTTACTCGAGGCAAACTTGGAATTCACCCCTCCACTTT,CASSYSRQTWNSPLHF
-,TRBV5-8,TRBJ1-5,-,TGTGCCAGCAGCTTGCGTTCAGATAGCAATCAGCCCCAGCATTTT,CASSLRSDSNQPQHF
few,TRBV7-2,TRBJ1-2,TRBD1,TGTGCCAGCCGGACAGGGGTTGTCTACACCTTC,CASRTGVVYTF
-,TRBV7-9,TRBJ2-3,-,TGTGCCAGCAGCTTAGGACAGAGTAGCACAGATACGCAGTATTTT,CASSLGQSSTDTQYF
-,TRBV27,TRBJ1-6,-,TGTGCCAGCAGTTTATCTGGCAGGGGAGGGAATTCACCCCTCCACTTT,CASSLSGRGGNSPLHF
-,TRBV6-2/TRBV6-3,TRBJ2-7,-,TGTGCCAGCAGTTACCCGACGAGGGGACTGAACTACGAGCAGTACTTC,CASSYPTRGLNYEQYF
-,TRBV7-2,TRBJ2-7,-,TGTGCCAGCAGTCAAGAGGTGAATTCAGCCTACGAGCAGTACTTC,CASSQEVNSAYEQYF
few,TRBV5-5,TRBJ2-2,TRBD1,TGTGCCAGCAACCCGAACCGGGACAGGGGATTGGGGGAGCTGTTTTTT,CASNPNRDRGLGELFF
once,TRBV28,TRBJ1-6,-,TGTGCCAGCAGTCCCCTTGTAGGGCAGGGGAAAATAGGTTCACCCCTCCACTTT,CASSPLVGQGKIGSPLHF
-,TRBV4-1,TRBJ2-7,-,TGCGCCAGCAGCCAAGTGAAAGCAGGGTCCTACGAGCAGTACTTC,CASSQVKAGSYEQYF
-,TRBV28,TRBJ1-3,-,TGTGCCAGCAGTTCAGGGATTGGGAACTCTGGAAACACCATATATTTT,CASSSGIGNSGNTIYF
-,TRBV28,TRBJ2-7,TRBD1,TGTGCCAGCAGTTCTACCGGGACAGGGAGCCACGAGCAGTACTTC,CASSSTGTGSHEQYF
few,TRBV15,TRBJ1-4,-,TGTGCCACCAGCAGAGTCAGGGGAACTAATGAAAAACTGTTTTTT,CATSRVRGTNEKLFF
-,TRBV15,TRBJ2-3,-,TGTGCCACCAGCAGAGTACGGGGGACCACAGATACGCAGTATTTT,CATSRVRGTTDTQYF
-,TRBV30,TRBJ1-3,-,TGTGCCAGGGGGGCCTCTGGAAACACCATATATTTT,CARGASGNTIYF
few,TRBV5-8,TRBJ1-2,TRBD1,TGTGCCAGCAGCCCTACCGGGACAGGGAGTGGCTACACCTTC,CASSPTGTGSGYTF
-,TRBV7-2,TRBJ1-2,-,TGTGCCAGCAGCTTATTGAGTATTCTTGGCTACACCTTC,CASSLLSILGYTF
-,TRBV12-3/TRBV12-4,TRBJ1-2,-,TGTGCCAGCAGTTCGAACTATGGCTACACCTTC,CASSSNYGYTF
-,TRBV6-5,TRBJ2-7,-,TGTGCCAGCAGCCTCGGAGGTATCGTATCCTACGAGCAGTACTTC,CASSLGGIVSYEQYF
-,TRBV5-6,TRBJ2-2,-,TGTGCCAGCGCGCTTCCGAACACCGGGGAGCTGTTTTTT,CASALPNTGELFF
-,TRBV6-2/TRBV6-3,TRBJ2-1,TRBD1,TGTGCCAGCAGTTCCCCCGGCAGGACAGGGGGAACTTACAATGAGCAGTTCTTC,CASSSPGRTGGTYNEQFF
-,TRBV3-1/TRBV3-2,TRBJ1-1,-,TGTGCCAGCAGCCCCCACGGGGGAGGAGCTTTCTTT,CASSPHGGGAFF
-,TRBV7-9,TRBJ1-5,-,TGTGCCACCGCCGGACAGTCAGCTAATCAGCCCCAGCATTTT,CATAGQSANQPQHF
-,TRBV7-3,TRBJ2-3,TRBD2,TGTGCCAGCAGCCTCACTAGCGGGGGCCTCACAGATACGCAGTATTTT,CASSLTSGGLTDTQYF
-,TRBV10-3,TRBJ2-5,TRBD2,TGTGCCATCAGTGTTAGCGGGGTAGTGCAAGAGACCCAGTACTTC,CAISVSGVVQETQYF
-,TRBV18,TRBJ1-1,-,TGTGCCAGCTGCGTGGGCATGAACACTGAAGCTTTCTTT,CASCVGMNTEAFF
-,TRBV5-6,TRBJ1-1,TRBD1,TGTGCCAGCAGCCCGGACAGGGCTTATTATATGAACACTGAAGCTTTCTTT,CASSPDRAYYMNTEAFF
-,TRBV5-1,TRBJ2-5,TRBD2,TGCGCCAGCAGCTTCAGGACTAGCTGGGAAGAGACCCAGTACTTC,CASSFRTSWEETQYF
-,TRBV5-1,TRBJ1-2,TRBD1,TGCGCCAGCAGCGGAGGGGGCGACTATGGCTACACCTTC,CASSGGGDYGYTF
-,TRBV5-1,TRBJ2-2,-,TGCGCCAGCAGTTTCGTTGGCGGGGACACCGGGGAGCTGTTTTTT,CASSFVGGDTGELFF
-,TRBV3-1/TRBV3-2,TRBJ1-1,-,TGTGCCAGCAGCCAAGACGTAAGACTGCTGAACACTGAAGCTTTCTTT,CASSQDVRLLNTEAFF
-,TRBV6-5,TRBJ2-7,-,TGTGCCAGCAGTTACTCGGCGGACACCCCTAGTGACGAGCAGTACTTC,CASSYSADTPSDEQYF
-,TRBV2,TRBJ1-5,-,TGTGCCAGCAGTGAAACCCCAGGACTTAGCAATCAGCCCCAGCATTTT,CASSETPGLSNQPQHF